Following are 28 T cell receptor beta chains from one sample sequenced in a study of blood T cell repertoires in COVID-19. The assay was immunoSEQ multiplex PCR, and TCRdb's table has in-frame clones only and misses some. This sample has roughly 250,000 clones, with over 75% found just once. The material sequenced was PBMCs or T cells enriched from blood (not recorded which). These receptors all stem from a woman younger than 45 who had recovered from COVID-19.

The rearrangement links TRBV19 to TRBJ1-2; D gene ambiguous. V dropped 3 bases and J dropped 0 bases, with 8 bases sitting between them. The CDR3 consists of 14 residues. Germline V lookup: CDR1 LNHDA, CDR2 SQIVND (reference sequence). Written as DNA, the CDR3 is TGTGCCAGTAGTATGGAGTTGACTAACTATGGCTACACCTTC. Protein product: CASSMELTNYGYTF.

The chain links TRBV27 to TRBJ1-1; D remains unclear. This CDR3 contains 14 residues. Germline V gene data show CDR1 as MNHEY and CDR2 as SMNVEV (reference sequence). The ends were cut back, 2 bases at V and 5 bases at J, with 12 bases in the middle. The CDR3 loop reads CASSLRAGRTEAFF. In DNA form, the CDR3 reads TGTGCCAGCAGTTTACGGGCCGGGAGAACTGAAGCTTTCTTT.

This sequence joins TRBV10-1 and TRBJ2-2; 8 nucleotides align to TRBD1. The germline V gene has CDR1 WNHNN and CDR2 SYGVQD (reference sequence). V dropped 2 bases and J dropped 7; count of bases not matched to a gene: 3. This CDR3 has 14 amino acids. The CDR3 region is CASSEPTGDGELFF. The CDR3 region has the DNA TGCGCCAGCAGTGAGCCGACAGGGGACGGGGAGCTGTTTTTT.

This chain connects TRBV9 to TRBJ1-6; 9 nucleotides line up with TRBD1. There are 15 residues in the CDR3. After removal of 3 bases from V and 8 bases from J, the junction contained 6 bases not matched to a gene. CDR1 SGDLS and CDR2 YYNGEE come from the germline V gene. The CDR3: CASSAWDRVDSPLHF. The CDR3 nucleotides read TGTGCCAGCAGCGCATGGGACAGGGTGGATTCACCCCTCCACTTT.

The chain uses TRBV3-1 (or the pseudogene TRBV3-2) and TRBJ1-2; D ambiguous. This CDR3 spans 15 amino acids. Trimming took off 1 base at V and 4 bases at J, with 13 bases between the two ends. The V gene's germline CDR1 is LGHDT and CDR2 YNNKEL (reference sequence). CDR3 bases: TGTGCCAGCAGCCAAGCTGCCGAGAGGAGCTATGGCTACACCTTC. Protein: CASSQAAERSYGYTF.

The CDR3 region is CASSLWAGALSGYTF. The CDR3 DNA reads as TGTGCCAGCAGTTTATGGGCAGGGGCTCTCTCTGGCTACACCTTC. The chain employs TRBV28 and TRBJ1-2, with a possible D match to TRBD1 (6 bases). The V and J ends lost 0 bases and 7 bases respectively, with 15 bases between them. CDR1 is MDHEN, CDR2 SYDVKM, per germline. The CDR3 runs 15 residues.

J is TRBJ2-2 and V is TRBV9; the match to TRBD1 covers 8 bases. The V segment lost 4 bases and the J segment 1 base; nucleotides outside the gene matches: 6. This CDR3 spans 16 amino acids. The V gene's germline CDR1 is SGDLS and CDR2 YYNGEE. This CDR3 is CASSPIGTGNTGELFF. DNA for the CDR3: TGTGCCAGCAGCCCCATTGGGACAGGGAACACCGGGGAGCTGTTTTTT.

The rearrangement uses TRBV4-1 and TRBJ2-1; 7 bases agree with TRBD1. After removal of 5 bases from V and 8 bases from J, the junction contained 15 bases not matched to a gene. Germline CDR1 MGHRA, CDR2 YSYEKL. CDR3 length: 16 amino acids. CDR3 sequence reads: CASSTEVGQVPDEQFF. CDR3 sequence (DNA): TGCGCCAGCAGCACAGAGGTAGGACAGGTACCTGATGAGCAGTTCTTC.

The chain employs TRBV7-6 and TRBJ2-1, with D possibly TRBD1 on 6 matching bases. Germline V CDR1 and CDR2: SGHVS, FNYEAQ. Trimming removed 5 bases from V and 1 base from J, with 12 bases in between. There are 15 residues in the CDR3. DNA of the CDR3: TGTGCCAGCAGCCCTCGGACAGAATCCTACAATGAGCAGTTCTTC. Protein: CASSPRTESYNEQFF.

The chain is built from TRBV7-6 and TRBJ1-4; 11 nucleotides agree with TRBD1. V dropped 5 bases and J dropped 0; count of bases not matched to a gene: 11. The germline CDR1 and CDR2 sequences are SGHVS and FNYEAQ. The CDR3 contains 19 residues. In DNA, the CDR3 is TGTGCCAGCAGCGCCTGGGACAGGGGGTCGACTGCAACTAATGAAAAACTGTTTTTT. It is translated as CASSAWDRGSTATNEKLFF.

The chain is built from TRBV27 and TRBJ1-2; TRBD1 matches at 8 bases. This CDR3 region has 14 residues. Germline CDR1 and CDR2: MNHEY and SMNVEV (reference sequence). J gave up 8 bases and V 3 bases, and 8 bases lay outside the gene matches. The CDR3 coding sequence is TGTGCCAGCAGTTTTTCAGGGGGCGTATACGGCTACACCTTC. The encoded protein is CASSFSGGVYGYTF.

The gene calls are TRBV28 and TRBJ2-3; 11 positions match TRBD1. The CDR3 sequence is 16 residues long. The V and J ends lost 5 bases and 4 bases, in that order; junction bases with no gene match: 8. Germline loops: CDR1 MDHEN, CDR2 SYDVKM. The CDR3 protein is CASSAGTGGRADTQYF. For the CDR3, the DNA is TGTGCCAGCAGTGCCGGGACAGGGGGTAGGGCAGATACGCAGTATTTT.

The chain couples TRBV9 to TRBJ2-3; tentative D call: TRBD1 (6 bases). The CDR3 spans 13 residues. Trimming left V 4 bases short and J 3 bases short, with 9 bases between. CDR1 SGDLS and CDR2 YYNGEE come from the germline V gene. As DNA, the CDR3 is TGTGCCAGCAGCACCGGACAGACAGATACGCAGTATTTT. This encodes CASSTGQTDTQYF.

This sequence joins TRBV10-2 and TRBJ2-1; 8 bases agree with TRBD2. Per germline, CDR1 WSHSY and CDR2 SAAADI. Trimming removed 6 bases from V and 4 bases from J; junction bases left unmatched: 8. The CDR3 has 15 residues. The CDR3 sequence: CASSILAAIYNEQFF. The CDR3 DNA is TGCGCCAGCAGCATACTAGCGGCCATATACAATGAGCAGTTCTTC.

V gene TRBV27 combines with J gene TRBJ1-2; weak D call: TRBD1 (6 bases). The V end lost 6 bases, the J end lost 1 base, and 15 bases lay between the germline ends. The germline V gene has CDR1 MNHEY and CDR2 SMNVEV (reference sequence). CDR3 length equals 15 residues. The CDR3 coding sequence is TGTGCCAGCAGCTCCCGAGGGGGTCATAACTATGGCTACACCTTC. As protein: CASSSRGGHNYGYTF.

The CDR3 sequence: CASSLRGRADTQYF. CDR3 sequence (DNA): TGTGCCAGCAGTTTACGGGGGAGGGCAGATACGCAGTATTTT. The chain has TRBV28 and TRBJ2-3; TRBD2 aligns across 7 bases. Germline V gives CDR1 MDHEN, CDR2 SYDVKM. The CDR3 consists of 14 residues. Trimming cost V 2 bases and J 4 bases; bases outside gene matches: 3.

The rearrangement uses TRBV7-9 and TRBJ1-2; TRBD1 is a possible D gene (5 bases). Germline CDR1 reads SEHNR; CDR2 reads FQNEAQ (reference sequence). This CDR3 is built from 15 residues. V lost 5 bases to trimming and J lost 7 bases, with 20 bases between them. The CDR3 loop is CASSPSGAAGLGYTF. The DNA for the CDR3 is TGTGCCAGCAGCCCGAGTGGGGCGGCAGGGCTTGGCTACACCTTC. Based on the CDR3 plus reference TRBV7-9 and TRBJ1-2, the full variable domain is DTGVSQNPRHKITKRGQNVTFRCDPISEHNRLYWYRQTLGQGPEFLTYFQNEAQLEKSRLLSDRFSAERPKGSFSTLEIQRTEQGDSAMYLCASSPSGAAGLGYTFGSGTRLTVV.

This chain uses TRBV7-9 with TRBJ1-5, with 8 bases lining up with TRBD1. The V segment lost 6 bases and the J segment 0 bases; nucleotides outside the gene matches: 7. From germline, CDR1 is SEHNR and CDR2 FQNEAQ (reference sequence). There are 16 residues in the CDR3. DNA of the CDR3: TGTGCCAGCAGTCGGGGACAGGCAACTAGCAATCAGCCCCAGCATTTT. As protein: CASSRGQATSNQPQHF.

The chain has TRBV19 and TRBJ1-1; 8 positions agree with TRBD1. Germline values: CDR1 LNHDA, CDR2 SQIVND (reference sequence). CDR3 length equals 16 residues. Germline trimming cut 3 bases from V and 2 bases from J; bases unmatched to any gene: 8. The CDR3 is CASSIRGRLPNTEAFF. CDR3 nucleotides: TGTGCCAGTAGTATCAGGGGGCGCCTCCCAAACACTGAAGCTTTCTTT.

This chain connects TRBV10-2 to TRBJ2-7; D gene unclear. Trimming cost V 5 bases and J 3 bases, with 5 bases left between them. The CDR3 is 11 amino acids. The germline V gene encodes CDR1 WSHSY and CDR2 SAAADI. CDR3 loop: CASSPSYEQYF. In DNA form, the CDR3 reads TGCGCCAGCAGTCCCAGCTACGAGCAGTACTTC.

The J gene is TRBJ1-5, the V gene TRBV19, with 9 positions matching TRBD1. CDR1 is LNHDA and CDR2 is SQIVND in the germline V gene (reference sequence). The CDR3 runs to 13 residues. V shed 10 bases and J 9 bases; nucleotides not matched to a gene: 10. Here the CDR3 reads CATSGQGTRPQHF. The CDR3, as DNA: TGTGCCACCTCGGGACAGGGTACGCGGCCCCAGCATTTT.

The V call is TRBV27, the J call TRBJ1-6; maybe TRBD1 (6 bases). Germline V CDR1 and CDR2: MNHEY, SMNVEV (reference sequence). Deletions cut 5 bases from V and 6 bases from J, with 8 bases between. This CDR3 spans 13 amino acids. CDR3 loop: CASSPRGNSPLHF. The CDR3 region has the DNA TGTGCCAGCAGTCCCAGGGGTAATTCACCCCTCCACTTT.

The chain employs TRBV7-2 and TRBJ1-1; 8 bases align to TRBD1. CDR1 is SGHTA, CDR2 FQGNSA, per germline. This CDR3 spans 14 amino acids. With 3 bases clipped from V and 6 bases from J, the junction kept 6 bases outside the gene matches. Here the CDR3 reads CASSFAGGSAEAFF. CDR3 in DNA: TGTGCCAGCAGCTTTGCAGGGGGCAGTGCTGAAGCTTTCTTT.

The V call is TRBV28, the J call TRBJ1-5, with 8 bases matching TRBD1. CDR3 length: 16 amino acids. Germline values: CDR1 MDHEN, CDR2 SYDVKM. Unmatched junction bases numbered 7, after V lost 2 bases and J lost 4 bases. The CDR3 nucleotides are TGTGCCAGCAGTTTACCGCCCGGGACAGGTAATCAGCCCCAGCATTTT. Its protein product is CASSLPPGTGNQPQHF.

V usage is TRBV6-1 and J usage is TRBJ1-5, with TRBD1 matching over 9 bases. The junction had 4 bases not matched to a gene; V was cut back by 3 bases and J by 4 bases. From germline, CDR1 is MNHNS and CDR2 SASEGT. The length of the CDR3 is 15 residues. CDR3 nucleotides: TGTGCCAGCAGTGATATGGGACAGGGTAATCAGCCCCAGCATTTT. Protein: CASSDMGQGNQPQHF.

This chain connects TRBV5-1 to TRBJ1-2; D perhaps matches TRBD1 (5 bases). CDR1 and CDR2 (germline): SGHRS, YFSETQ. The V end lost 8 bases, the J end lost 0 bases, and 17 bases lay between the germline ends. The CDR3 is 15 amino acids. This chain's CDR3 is CASRQSGGTNYGYTF. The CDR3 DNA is TGCGCCAGTAGACAGTCCGGCGGAACTAACTATGGCTACACCTTC.

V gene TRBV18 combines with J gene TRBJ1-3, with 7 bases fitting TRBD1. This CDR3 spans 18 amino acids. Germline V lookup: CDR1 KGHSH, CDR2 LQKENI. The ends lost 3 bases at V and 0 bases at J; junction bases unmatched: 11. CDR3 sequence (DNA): TGTGCCAGCTCACCCTATTCAGGGGGTTCAACCTCTGGAAACACCATATATTTT. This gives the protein CASSPYSGGSTSGNTIYF.

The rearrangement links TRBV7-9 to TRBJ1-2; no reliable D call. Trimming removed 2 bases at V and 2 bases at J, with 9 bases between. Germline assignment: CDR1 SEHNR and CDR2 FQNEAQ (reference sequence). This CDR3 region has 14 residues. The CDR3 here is CASSLIKLNYGYTF. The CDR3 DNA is TGTGCCAGCAGCTTAATTAAGCTAAACTATGGCTACACCTTC.